These 20 T cell receptor beta chains were sequenced from one sample in a study of blood T cell repertoires in COVID-19. The repertoire was sequenced with immunoSEQ multiplex PCR; TCRdb's copy has only in-frame clones and lacks some. The repertoire includes tens of thousands of clones, around 87% of them detected once, and approximately 7% sits in the top ten. The sample consisted of peripheral blood. All receptors derive from a human donor with active COVID-19. The donor label of this sample is uncertain.

V and J are TRBV4-1 and TRBJ2-5; D perhaps matches TRBD1 (5 bases). V gave up 0 bases and J gave up 1 base, with 21 bases separating them. Per germline, CDR1 MGHRA and CDR2 YSYEKL. This CDR3 is built from 19 residues. Written as DNA, the CDR3 is TGCGCCAGCAGCCAAGATGTGACCGTAACCTGGGGCCCCCAAGAGACCCAGTACTTC. Protein product: CASSQDVTVTWGPQETQYF.

This clone was counted once. This chain connects TRBV7-2 to TRBJ1-5; D is possibly TRBD1 (6 bases). Germline V lookup: CDR1 SGHTA, CDR2 FQGNSA. Trimming shortened V by 3 bases and J by 2 bases, and 11 bases separated the two germline ends. CDR3 length: 15 amino acids. The CDR3 sequence: CASSLVQGGNQPQHF. The CDR3 DNA reads TGTGCCAGCAGCTTGGTACAGGGTGGCAATCAGCCCCAGCATTTT.

V and J are TRBV18 and TRBJ1-2; D is perhaps TRBD1 (6 bases). This CDR3 is 14 amino acids long. The germline V gene encodes CDR1 KGHSH and CDR2 LQKENI. V shed 3 bases and J shed 11 bases, with 19 bases lying between them. In DNA form, the CDR3 reads TGTGCCAGCTCACCCGGGCAGGGGCCTTCCCTATACACCTTC. It codes for CASSPGQGPSLYTF.

V usage is TRBV27 and J usage is TRBJ2-3, with D perhaps matching TRBD1 (6 bases). The CDR3 consists of 16 residues. The germline V and J ends were trimmed by 3 bases and 4 bases, with 17 bases remaining between them. Germline CDR1 MNHEY, CDR2 SMNVEV (reference sequence). CDR3 in amino acids: CASSFKRWGTPDTQYF. The CDR3 DNA sequence: TGTGCCAGCAGTTTTAAAAGGTGGGGGACACCAGATACGCAGTATTTT.

V usage is TRBV7-8 and J usage is TRBJ2-1; no definite D call. V shed 2 bases and J shed 3 bases, with 11 bases lying between them. The CDR3 extends over 15 amino acids. Germline-derived CDR1 and CDR2 are SGHVS and FQNEAQ. As DNA, the CDR3 is TGTGCCAGCAGCTTAAGGTCTGGAGACTACAATGAGCAGTTCTTC. Translation gives CASSLRSGDYNEQFF.

V gene TRBV3-1 (or the pseudogene TRBV3-2) combines with J gene TRBJ2-5; D gene unclear. This CDR3 contains 14 residues. The V gene lost 1 base and the J gene lost 2 bases, with 8 bases spanning the gap. CDR1 and CDR2 from the germline V gene are LGHDT and YNNKEL (reference sequence). CDR3 DNA: TGTGCCAGCAGCCAAGGCCTTGAGCAAGAGACCCAGTACTTC. It encodes CASSQGLEQETQYF.

The chain employs TRBV6-2 or TRBV6-3 and TRBJ2-7, with a possible D match to TRBD2 (6 bases). V was trimmed by 4 bases and J by 4 bases, leaving 14 bases between them. Germline CDR1 MNHEY, CDR2 SVGEGT. CDR3 size: 14 residues. The CDR3 sequence: CASSFMAGWYEQYF. The CDR3 DNA follows: TGTGCCAGCAGTTTTATGGCGGGGTGGTACGAGCAGTACTTC.

The chain links TRBV18 to TRBJ1-5; a possible D gene is TRBD1 (6 bases). Looked up from germline, CDR1 is KGHSH and CDR2 is LQKENI. The germline V and J ends were trimmed by 2 bases and 7 bases, with 6 bases remaining between them. CDR3 length: 12 residues. The CDR3 DNA reads TGTGCCAGCTCACCAGGGGGCCAGCCCCAGCATTTT. Translated: CASSPGGQPQHF.

The chain recombines TRBV5-4 with TRBJ1-2; no firm D call. Per germline, CDR1 SGHNT and CDR2 YYREEE (reference sequence). This CDR3 contains 12 residues. V was trimmed by 4 bases and J by 4 bases, leaving 8 bases between them. In DNA, the CDR3 is TGTGCCAGCAGCACTGGAGGCTATGGCTACACCTTC. It yields the protein CASSTGGYGYTF.

The J gene is TRBJ2-3, the V gene TRBV7-3, with 8 bases aligning to TRBD2. The V segment lost 5 bases and the J segment 3 bases; nucleotides outside the gene matches: 7. From germline, CDR1 is SGHTA and CDR2 FQGTGA. The CDR3 consists of 15 residues. CDR3 sequence (DNA): TGTGCCAGCAGCCCAACTGGACTAGCAACAGATACGCAGTATTTT. It specifies CASSPTGLATDTQYF.

The chain links TRBV29-1 to TRBJ1-2; D may be TRBD1 (6 bases). From germline, CDR1 is SQVTM and CDR2 ANQGSEA. The CDR3 runs 12 residues. Trimming took off 5 bases at V and 8 bases at J, with 15 bases between the two ends. The CDR3 DNA follows: TGCAGCGTTTCACAGGGTCCACGGGGCTACACCTTC. It specifies CSVSQGPRGYTF.

This clone was picked up one time. This chain uses TRBV4-1 with TRBJ1-1; D call uncertain. There are 14 residues in the CDR3. The germline CDR1 and CDR2 sequences are MGHRA and YSYEKL. V gave up 6 bases and J gave up 4 bases, with 15 bases separating them. The CDR3 nucleotides are TGCGCCAGCAGAGGGCCACTTCGGGGCACTGAAGCTTTCTTT. This gives the protein CASRGPLRGTEAFF.

V and J are TRBV9 and TRBJ1-1, with D perhaps TRBD1 (6 bases). CDR1 is SGDLS and CDR2 is YYNGEE in the germline V gene. Trimming left V 0 bases short and J 1 base short, with 10 bases between. The CDR3 sequence is 15 residues long. The CDR3 sequence: CASSVDVGGNTEAFF. CDR3 sequence (DNA): TGTGCCAGCAGCGTAGATGTAGGGGGGAACACTGAAGCTTTCTTT.

The rearrangement joins TRBV28 to TRBJ1-4; 9 bases are a match to TRBD1. V shed 6 bases, J shed 10 bases, and the junction held 9 bases outside the gene matches. CDR3 length: 14 amino acids. Germline V gives CDR1 MDHEN, CDR2 SYDVKM. CDR3: CASSLPGTGLKLFF. DNA for the CDR3: TGTGCCAGCAGCTTGCCGGGGACAGGGTTAAAACTGTTTTTT. The full variable domain, completed using reference TRBV28 and TRBJ1-4, is DVKVTQSSRYLVKRTGEKVFLECVQDMDHENMFWYRQDPGLGLRLIYFSYDVKMKEKGDIPEGYSVSREKKERFSLILESASTNQTSMYLCASSLPGTGLKLFFGSGTQLSVL.

V is TRBV18 and J is TRBJ2-7; 14 bases fit TRBD2. Losses at the gene ends were 6 bases for V and 3 bases for J; bases not matched to a gene: 1. The CDR3 consists of 14 residues. The V gene's germline CDR1 is KGHSH and CDR2 LQKENI. The CDR3 here is CASSGTSGSYEQYF. Here the CDR3 DNA reads TGTGCCAGCTCCGGGACTAGCGGGAGCTACGAGCAGTACTTC.

This sequence joins TRBV7-2 and TRBJ2-7; D remains unclear. This CDR3 contains 11 residues. Germline V gives CDR1 SGHTA, CDR2 FQGNSA. The V and J ends lost 3 bases and 6 bases respectively, with 6 bases between them. The CDR3 loop reads CASSLSTEQYF. Here the CDR3 DNA reads TGTGCCAGCAGCTTGAGTACCGAGCAGTACTTC.

This clone was seen only a few times. V is TRBV15 and J is TRBJ1-2; 7 positions match TRBD1. The V segment lost 0 bases and the J segment 8 bases; nucleotides outside the gene matches: 12. This CDR3 region has 16 residues. Germline V CDR1 and CDR2: LNHNV, YYDKDF (reference sequence). The CDR3 region has the DNA TGTGCCACCAGCAGAGATTTGGGACAGACCGTGGGGGGCTACACCTTC. It codes for CATSRDLGQTVGGYTF.

J is TRBJ2-7 and V is TRBV6-5; 11 nucleotides match TRBD2. J lost 2 bases, V lost 6 bases, and 6 bases had no gene match. Germline lookup yields CDR1 MNHEY and CDR2 SVGAGI. This CDR3 spans 15 amino acids. CDR3 in amino acids: CASRPSGRPPYEQYF. CDR3 sequence (DNA): TGTGCCAGCAGACCTAGCGGGAGGCCCCCCTACGAGCAGTACTTC.

The rearrangement links TRBV5-7 to TRBJ2-3; D is perhaps TRBD2 (5 bases). TRBV5-7 is an ORF, with its function uncertain. The CDR3 runs 14 residues. Trimming shortened V by 2 bases and J by 2 bases, and 9 bases separated the two germline ends. CDR3 sequence reads: CASSFDYTTDTQYF. CDR3 nucleotides: TGTGCCAGCAGCTTCGACTATACCACAGATACGCAGTATTTT.

The chain recombines TRBV14 with TRBJ1-2, with 8 bases that match TRBD1. The CDR3 runs 14 residues. J gave up 0 bases and V 4 bases, and 1 base lay outside the gene matches. Germline-derived CDR1 and CDR2 are SGHDN and FVKESK. Written as DNA, the CDR3 is TGTGCCAGCAGCCCACAGGGGGCTAACTATGGCTACACCTTC. Amino acid sequence: CASSPQGANYGYTF.